This T cell receptor beta chain was documented in a study of T cell repertoires in ileal Crohn's disease. On the study more broadly: At surgery, about 36% of patients smoked, with median disease duration about eight years. About half of patients got postoperative therapy: about twelve thiopurines, about 20 anti-TNF. Study conclusions and caveats: Sorted CD8 T cells held more high-frequency clones than CD4. Every patient over 26.8% clonality showed endoscopic recurrence.

In the case of this clone: What it recognizes is unknown.

Libraries were prepared by immunoSEQ multiplex PCR; TCRdb keeps only in-frame clonotypes and omits some of them. Among some 15,000 clones listed, under 90% were seen once. Trimming took 3 bases from V and 4 from J; bases not matched to a gene: 11. Germline values: CDR1 GTSNPN, CDR2 SVGIG (reference sequence). CDR3 length equals 15 residues. The chain uses TRBV30 and TRBJ1-2; 7 bases agree with TRBD1. This receptor was obtained from an adult with Crohn's disease. The sequenced material came from ileal tissue. The CDR3 bases are TGTGCCTGGAGGCCCAGGGGGGAAATGACCTATGGCTACACCTTC. Translating it yields CAWRPRGEMTYGYTF.